This T cell receptor (beta chain) was captured in a study of early T cells in non-severe SARS-CoV-2 infection. Study-wide background: The sequenced material was bulk RNA from unsorted whole blood, and its chains were unpaired. Study-wide results and limits: Anti-spike CD8 responses were favored in VDJdb matching, and private and CD4 specificities were missed.

This clonotype has a count of ten or more. Its cognate antigen is unknown. From the 5' RACE reads, TCRdb called clonotypes with MiXCR, one entry per CDR3 protein. The repertoire consists of 40,000 or so distinct CDR3 sequences, with approximately 7.2% occurring once and the leading ten covering around 12%. V was pared by 0 bases and J by 1 base, with 7 bases between. This CDR3 comprises 14 residues. Per germline, CDR1 SGHRS and CDR2 YFSETQ. The V gene is TRBV5-1, the J gene TRBJ1-1; no reliable D call. The sample consisted of whole blood, taken at baseline. The clonotype comes from an adult who was a healthcare worker with PCR-confirmed SARS-CoV-2 infection or an uninfected control (not recorded which). The CDR3 coding sequence is TGCGCCAGCAGCTTGGCGTCCCAGAACACTGAAGCTTTCTTT. It codes for CASSLASQNTEAFF.